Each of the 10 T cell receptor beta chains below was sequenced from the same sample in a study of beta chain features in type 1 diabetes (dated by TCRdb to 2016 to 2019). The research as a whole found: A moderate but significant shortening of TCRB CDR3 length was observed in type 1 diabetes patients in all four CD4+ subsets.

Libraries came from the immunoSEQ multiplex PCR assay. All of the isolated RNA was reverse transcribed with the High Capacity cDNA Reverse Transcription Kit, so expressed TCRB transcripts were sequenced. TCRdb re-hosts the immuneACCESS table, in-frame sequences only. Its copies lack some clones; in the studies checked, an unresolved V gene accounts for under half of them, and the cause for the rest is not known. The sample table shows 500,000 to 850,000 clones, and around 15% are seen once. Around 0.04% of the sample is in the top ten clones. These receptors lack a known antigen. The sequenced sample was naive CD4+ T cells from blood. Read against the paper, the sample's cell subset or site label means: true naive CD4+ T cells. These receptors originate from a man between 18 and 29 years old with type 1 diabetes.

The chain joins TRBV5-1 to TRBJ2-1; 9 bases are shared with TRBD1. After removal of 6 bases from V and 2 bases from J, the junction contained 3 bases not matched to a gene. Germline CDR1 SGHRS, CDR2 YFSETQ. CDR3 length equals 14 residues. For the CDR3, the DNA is TGCGCCAGCAACACAGGGGGCCCCTACAATGAGCAGTTCTTC. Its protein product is CASNTGGPYNEQFF.

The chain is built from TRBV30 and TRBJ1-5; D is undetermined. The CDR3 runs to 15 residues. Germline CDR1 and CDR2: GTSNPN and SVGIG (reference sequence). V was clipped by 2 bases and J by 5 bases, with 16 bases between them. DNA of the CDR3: TGTGCCTGGAGTCTTGGACCGGGAACCGATCAGCCCCAGCATTTT. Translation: CAWSLGPGTDQPQHF.

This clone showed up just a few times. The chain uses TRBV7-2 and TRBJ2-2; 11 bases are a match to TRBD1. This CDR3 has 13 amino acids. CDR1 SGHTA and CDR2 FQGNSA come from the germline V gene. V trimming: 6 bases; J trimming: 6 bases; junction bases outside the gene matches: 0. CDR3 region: CASRGQGAGELFF. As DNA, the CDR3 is TGTGCCAGCAGGGGACAGGGGGCCGGGGAGCTGTTTTTT.

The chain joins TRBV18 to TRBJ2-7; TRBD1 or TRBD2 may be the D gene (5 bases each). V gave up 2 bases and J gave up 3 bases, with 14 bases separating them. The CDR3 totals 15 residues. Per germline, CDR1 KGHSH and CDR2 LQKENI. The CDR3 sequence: CASSPGGGPFYEQYF. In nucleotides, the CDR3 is TGTGCCAGCTCACCAGGTGGGGGACCTTTCTACGAGCAGTACTTC.

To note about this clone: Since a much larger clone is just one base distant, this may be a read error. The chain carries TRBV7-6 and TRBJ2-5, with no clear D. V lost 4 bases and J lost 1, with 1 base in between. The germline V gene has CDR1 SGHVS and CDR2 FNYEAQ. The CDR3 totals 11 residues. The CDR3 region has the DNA TGTGCCAGCAGCTCCCAAGAGACCCAGTACTTC. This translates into CASSSQETQYF. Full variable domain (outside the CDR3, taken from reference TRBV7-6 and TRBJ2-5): GAGVSQSPRYKVTKRGQDVALRCDPISGHVSLYWYRQALGQGPEFLTYFNYEAQQDKSGLPNDRFSAERPEGSISTLTIQRTEQRDSAMYRCASSSQETQYFGPGTRLLVL.

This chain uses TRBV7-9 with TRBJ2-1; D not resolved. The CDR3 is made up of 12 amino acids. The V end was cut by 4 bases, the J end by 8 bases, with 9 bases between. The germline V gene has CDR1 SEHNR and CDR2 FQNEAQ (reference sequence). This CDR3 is CASSSARDEQFF. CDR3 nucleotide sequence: TGTGCCAGCAGCTCGGCCCGGGATGAGCAGTTCTTC. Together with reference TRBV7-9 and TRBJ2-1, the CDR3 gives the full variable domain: DTGVSQNPRHKITKRGQNVTFRCDPISEHNRLYWYRQTLGQGPEFLTYFQNEAQLEKSRLLSDRFSAERPKGSFSTLEIQRTEQGDSAMYLCASSSARDEQFFGPGTRLTVL.

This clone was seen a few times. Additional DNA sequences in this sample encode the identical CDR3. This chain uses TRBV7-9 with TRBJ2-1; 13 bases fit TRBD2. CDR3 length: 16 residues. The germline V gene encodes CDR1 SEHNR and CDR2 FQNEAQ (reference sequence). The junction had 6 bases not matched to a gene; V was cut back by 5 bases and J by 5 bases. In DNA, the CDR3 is TGTGCCAGCAGCCCTCCCGGACTAGCGGGAGACAATGAGCAGTTCTTC. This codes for CASSPPGLAGDNEQFF.

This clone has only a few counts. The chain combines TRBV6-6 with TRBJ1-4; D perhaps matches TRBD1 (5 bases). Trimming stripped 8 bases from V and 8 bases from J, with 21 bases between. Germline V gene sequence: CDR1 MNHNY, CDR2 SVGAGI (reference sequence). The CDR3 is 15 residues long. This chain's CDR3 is CASRVPGGVREKLFF. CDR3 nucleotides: TGTGCCAGCCGAGTACCCGGGGGGGTACGGGAAAAACTGTTTTTT.

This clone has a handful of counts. CDR3 region: CASSAIILAGHTDTQYF. CDR3 nucleotide sequence: TGTGCCAGCAGCGCTATAATACTAGCGGGGCACACAGATACGCAGTATTTT. The genes are TRBV9 and TRBJ2-3; the match to TRBD2 covers 10 bases. This CDR3 is 17 amino acids long. From germline, CDR1 is SGDLS and CDR2 YYNGEE. Trimming at V came to 3 bases and at J to 2 bases, leaving 9 bases not matched to a gene.

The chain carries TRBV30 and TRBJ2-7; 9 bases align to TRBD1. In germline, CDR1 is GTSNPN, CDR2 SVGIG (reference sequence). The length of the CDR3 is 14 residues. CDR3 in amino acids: CARSPGQGPYEQYF. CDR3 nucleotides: TGTGCTCGTTCCCCGGGACAGGGCCCCTACGAGCAGTACTTC.